This T cell receptor beta chain comes out of a study of blood T cell repertoires in COVID-19. About the research overall: Whether acute or convalescent, the COVID-19 samples came from the United States, Italy and Spain. Nucleic acid was either cDNA or gDNA, and it came from T cells, B-cell-depleted T cells, or PBMCs.

Libraries were prepared by immunoSEQ multiplex PCR; TCRdb keeps only in-frame clonotypes and omits some of them. The sample carries over 200,000 clones, more than 80% recorded once. Recruited during active infection, patients (from Seattle) were subsequently followed longitudinally. The TCR originated in a man aged 25-40 years with COVID-19, enrolled during active disease. The sequenced sample was peripheral blood.

CDR3 bases: TGTGCCAGTAGTACGCCGGGACTAGTTGTAAGCGAGCAGTTCTTC. It specifies CASSTPGLVVSEQFF. The chain has TRBV19 and TRBJ2-1, with 8 bases matching TRBD2. This CDR3 is 15 amino acids long. Germline V lookup: CDR1 LNHDA, CDR2 SQIVND (reference sequence). Losses at the gene ends were 4 bases for V and 10 bases for J; bases not matched to a gene: 12.